A single sample is the source of the 32 T cell receptor beta chains below, sequenced in a study of blood T cell repertoires in COVID-19 (dated by TCRdb to the early 2020s). To prepare the library, the immunoSEQ multiplex PCR assay was applied. TCRdb took over this immuneACCESS table, retaining in-frame rearrangements with V and J assigned. Such tables are incomplete; in checked studies, under half of the missing clones stem from an unresolved V gene, and the remainder is unexplained. The sample table lists approximately 230,000 clones, about 88% of them with a count of one. Jointly, the top ten make up approximately 2% of the sample. The sample was peripheral blood. The receptors come from a woman between 40 and 55 years old who had recovered from COVID-19.

This chain uses TRBV9 with TRBJ2-7; TRBD2 agrees at 13 bases. CDR3 length: 18 amino acids. Germline V gene lookup returns CDR1 SGDLS and CDR2 YYNGEE. After removal of 4 bases from V and 2 bases from J, the junction contained 12 bases not matched to a gene. Here the CDR3 reads CASSPRTSGRGGPYEQYF. In DNA, the CDR3 is TGTGCCAGCAGCCCCCGGACTAGCGGGAGAGGGGGCCCCTACGAGCAGTACTTC.

This clone came up once. V and J are TRBV30 and TRBJ1-4; TRBD1 might be the D (6 bases). Germline V gives CDR1 GTSNPN, CDR2 SVGIG (reference sequence). CDR3 length equals 12 residues. Trimming took 0 bases from V and 10 from J, leaving 9 bases between them. CDR3 nucleotide sequence: TGTGCCTGGAGTGTAGTAGGGGGAAAACTGTTTTTT. Its protein product is CAWSVVGGKLFF.

V and J are TRBV2 and TRBJ1-2; a possible D gene is TRBD1 (5 bases). The CDR3 extends over 14 amino acids. Trimming cost V 7 bases and J 4 bases, with 16 bases left between them. The germline gives CDR1 SNHLY, CDR2 FYNNEI. CDR3 region: CASIEGGALYGYTF. The CDR3 nucleotides are TGTGCCAGCATCGAAGGAGGGGCGCTCTATGGCTACACCTTC.

The rearrangement uses TRBV15 and TRBJ1-3; perhaps TRBD1 as D (5 bases). The CDR3 extends over 16 amino acids. V lost 0 bases to trimming and J lost 0 bases, with 9 bases between them. In germline, CDR1 is LNHNV, CDR2 YYDKDF (reference sequence). For the CDR3, the DNA is TGTGCCACCAGCAGAGATCGGGGGTACTCTGGAAACACCATATATTTT. It codes for CATSRDRGYSGNTIYF.

A few counts support this clone. This chain connects TRBV6-1 to TRBJ1-5; no definite D call. V lost 2 bases, J lost 3 bases, and 8 bases lay in between. This CDR3 contains 14 residues. The germline CDR1 and CDR2 sequences are MNHNS and SASEGT. The CDR3 bases are TGTGCCAGCAGTGAAACAGAACACAATCAGCCCCAGCATTTT. Translated, it gives CASSETEHNQPQHF.

This clone has more than one count but fewer than ten. The V call is TRBV19, the J call TRBJ2-5; 7 nucleotides match TRBD2. There are 11 residues in the CDR3. Germline V gives CDR1 LNHDA, CDR2 SQIVND (reference sequence). Trimming removed 11 bases from V and 5 bases from J; junction bases left unmatched: 5. The CDR3 coding sequence is TGTGCCTCCGGGGAGGGGGAGACCCAGTACTTC. Protein product: CASGEGETQYF.

The genes are TRBV14 and TRBJ2-5; 7 bases match TRBD2. J was trimmed by 3 bases and V by 0 bases; bases with no gene match: 4. The length of the CDR3 is 15 residues. Per the germline V gene, CDR1 is SGHDN and CDR2 is FVKESK. The CDR3 sequence is CASSQDIGGKETQYF. The CDR3, as DNA: TGTGCCAGCAGCCAAGATATCGGGGGGAAAGAGACCCAGTACTTC.

CDR3 region: CASSQNRVYEQYF. The CDR3 DNA is TGTGCCAGCAGCCAAAACAGGGTCTACGAGCAGTACTTC. This sequence joins TRBV3-1 (or the pseudogene TRBV3-2) and TRBJ2-7; D is possibly TRBD1 (6 bases). V lost 2 bases to trimming and J lost 3 bases, with 8 bases between them. Germline loops: CDR1 LGHDT, CDR2 YNNKEL (reference sequence). The CDR3 is 13 amino acids.

The chain combines TRBV28 with TRBJ2-7, with 7 nucleotides matching TRBD1. V lost 7 bases to trimming and J lost 2 bases; unmatched junction nucleotides: 8. The CDR3 extends over 14 amino acids. Germline lookup yields CDR1 MDHEN and CDR2 SYDVKM. The CDR3 sequence: CASIPSGTAYEQYF. The CDR3 DNA reads as TGTGCCAGCATCCCCTCCGGGACAGCCTACGAGCAGTACTTC.

This clone was detected once. V gene TRBV7-8 combines with J gene TRBJ1-4, with D unresolved. The length of the CDR3 is 14 residues. Between the trimmed V and J ends, which lost 5 bases and 4 bases, there was a span of 11 bases. Germline V lookup: CDR1 SGHVS, CDR2 FQNEAQ. The CDR3, as DNA: TGTGCCAGCAGCCTACAGTTGGTTAATGAAAAACTGTTTTTT. Translated, it gives CASSLQLVNEKLFF.

This clone was found once. The V gene is TRBV27, the J gene TRBJ1-4; unclear D gene. The CDR3 spans 13 residues. Germline V gene lookup returns CDR1 MNHEY and CDR2 SMNVEV (reference sequence). V dropped 3 bases and J dropped 8 bases, with 10 bases sitting between them. CDR3 coding DNA: TGTGCCAGCAGTTTGGTGCGAGGGGAAAAACTGTTTTTT. Translation: CASSLVRGEKLFF.

The chain has TRBV4-2 and TRBJ2-7; D may be TRBD1 (6 bases). The V end lost 0 bases, the J end lost 1 base, and 22 bases lay between the germline ends. The CDR3 totals 19 residues. In germline, CDR1 is LGHNA, CDR2 YNFKEQ. The CDR3 DNA follows: TGTGCCAGCAGCCAAGAAACAGGGAAGGGATATTTTTTTTCCTACGAGCAGTACTTC. This sequence encodes CASSQETGKGYFFSYEQYF.

The chain is built from TRBV19 and TRBJ1-3; 8 positions match TRBD1. CDR1 is LNHDA and CDR2 is SQIVND in the germline V gene (reference sequence). With 2 bases clipped from V and 1 base from J, the junction kept 10 bases outside the gene matches. The CDR3 extends over 18 amino acids. The CDR3 loop is CASSIYRQGRGSGNTIYF. In nucleotides, the CDR3 is TGTGCCAGTAGTATATATCGACAGGGGCGCGGGTCTGGAAACACCATATATTTT.

The V call is TRBV24-1, the J call TRBJ2-1; maybe TRBD2 (5 bases). Germline lookup yields CDR1 KGHDR and CDR2 SFDVKD. CDR3 length: 14 amino acids. V lost 3 bases to trimming and J lost 5 bases, with 10 bases between them. In DNA form, the CDR3 reads TGTGCCACCAGTGATCTCGGACTTGACAATGAGCAGTTCTTC. Its protein is CATSDLGLDNEQFF.

The V and J genes are TRBV2 and TRBJ1-6; TRBD1 matches at 9 bases. Trimming cost V 8 bases and J 8 bases; bases outside gene matches: 7. The CDR3 consists of 14 residues. Germline loops: CDR1 SNHLY, CDR2 FYNNEI. CDR3 DNA: TGTGCCAGCCGTCGAGGACAGGGGCATTCACCCCTCCACTTT. Translating it yields CASRRGQGHSPLHF. The full variable domain, rest sourced from reference TRBV2 and TRBJ1-6, is EPEVTQTPSHQVTQMGQEVILRCVPISNHLYFYWYRQILGQKVEFLVSFYNNEISEKSEIFDDQFSVERPDGSNFTLKIRSTKLEDSAMYFCASRRGQGHSPLHFGNGTRLTVT.

The chain carries TRBV15 and TRBJ2-3; 11 bases agree with TRBD2. The V gene end was trimmed by 2 bases and the J gene end by 0 bases; junction bases not matched to a gene: 4. Germline values: CDR1 LNHNV, CDR2 YYDKDF (reference sequence). CDR3 length equals 17 residues. The CDR3 protein is CATSRLGTSGSTDTQYF. DNA for the CDR3: TGTGCCACCAGCAGATTGGGGACTAGCGGTAGCACAGATACGCAGTATTTT.

V gene TRBV16 combines with J gene TRBJ2-2; a weak D match, TRBD2 (5 bases). Deletions cut 4 bases from V and 1 base from J, with 7 bases between. The CDR3 totals 14 residues. Germline-derived CDR1 and CDR2 are KGHSY and FQNENV. This CDR3 reads CASSPAGNTGELFF. Written as DNA, the CDR3 is TGTGCCAGCAGCCCGGCGGGGAACACCGGGGAGCTGTTTTTT.

This clone was recorded once. The chain is built from TRBV5-6 and TRBJ2-1; no definite D call. CDR3 length: 15 amino acids. Trimming took off 3 bases at V and 0 bases at J, with 10 bases between the two ends. Per germline, CDR1 SGHDT and CDR2 YYEEEE. The CDR3 DNA reads TGTGCCAGCAGCTGGAGTGTACGCTCCTACAATGAGCAGTTCTTC. Its protein is CASSWSVRSYNEQFF. The full variable domain, rest sourced from reference TRBV5-6 and TRBJ2-1, is DAGVTQSPTHLIKTRGQQVTLRCSPKSGHDTVSWYQQALGQGPQFIFQYYEEEERQRGNFPDRFSGHQFPNYSSELNVNALLLGDSALYLCASSWSVRSYNEQFFGPGTRLTVL.

The V and J genes are TRBV9 and TRBJ1-5; D is undetermined. The V end was cut by 0 bases, the J end by 6 bases, with 7 bases between. The germline gives CDR1 SGDLS, CDR2 YYNGEE. CDR3 size: 13 residues. The chain's CDR3 is CASSVGGSQPQHF. In nucleotides, the CDR3 is TGTGCCAGCAGCGTAGGCGGTTCTCAGCCCCAGCATTTT.

This sequence joins TRBV5-8 and TRBJ2-7; maybe TRBD1 (6 bases). Germline loops: CDR1 SGHTS, CDR2 YDEGEE. This CDR3 has 14 amino acids. V dropped 2 bases and J dropped 7 bases, with 16 bases sitting between them. The CDR3 coding sequence is TGTGCCAGCAGCTTTCTGTCAGGGGCCGGGGAGCAGTACTTC. Translation: CASSFLSGAGEQYF.

The chain links TRBV4-3 to TRBJ2-3, with 10 bases aligning to TRBD2. This CDR3 region has 19 residues. With V trimmed by 3 bases and J by 2 bases, 14 bases remained unmatched. Germline V CDR1 and CDR2: LGHNA, YSLEER. The CDR3, as DNA: TGCGCCAGCAGCCATGAGGACACCACTAGCGGGATATTCACAGATACGCAGTATTTT. Amino acid sequence: CASSHEDTTSGIFTDTQYF.

This clone came up once. The genes are TRBV5-1 and TRBJ1-3, with 8 positions matching TRBD1. The CDR3 sequence is 17 residues long. Germline CDR1 reads SGHRS; CDR2 reads YFSETQ. J was trimmed by 2 bases and V by 0 bases; bases with no gene match: 7. The CDR3 sequence: CASSLDTGGKTGNTIYF. CDR3 nucleotide sequence: TGCGCCAGCAGCTTGGATACAGGGGGAAAAACTGGAAACACCATATATTTT.

The chain links TRBV25-1 to TRBJ1-4; D is undetermined. The CDR3 totals 15 residues. Germline CDR1 MGHDK, CDR2 SYGVNS. V lost 1 base, J lost 8 bases, and 14 bases lay in between. The CDR3 bases are TGTGCCAGCAGTGAATTTGGCCCCTTATCGGAAAAACTGTTTTTT. Its translation is CASSEFGPLSEKLFF.

J is TRBJ1-2 and V is TRBV29-1, with D unclear. The CDR3 sequence is 13 residues long. Deletions cut 0 bases from V and 5 bases from J, with 10 bases between. Per the germline V gene, CDR1 is SQVTM and CDR2 is ANQGSEA. CDR3 nucleotide sequence: TGCAGCGTTGAAGACCAGGCCTCTTATGGCTACACCTTC. The encoded protein is CSVEDQASYGYTF.

The chain couples TRBV5-1 to TRBJ1-4; D unresolved. Trimming took off 4 bases at V and 3 bases at J, with 16 bases between the two ends. Germline loops: CDR1 SGHRS, CDR2 YFSETQ. The CDR3 consists of 16 residues. CDR3 sequence: CASSRGEITPNEKLFF. The CDR3 nucleotides read TGCGCCAGCAGCCGGGGAGAAATTACCCCTAATGAAAAACTGTTTTTT.

The V and J genes are TRBV11-2 and TRBJ2-3, with 9 bases that match TRBD2. This CDR3 contains 14 residues. Germline CDR1 SGHAT, CDR2 FQNNGV. J gave up 1 base and V 4 bases, and 0 bases lay outside the gene matches. In DNA form, the CDR3 reads TGTGCCAGCAGCTGGACTAGCGGCACAGATACGCAGTATTTT. It is translated as CASSWTSGTDTQYF.

J is TRBJ1-1 and V is TRBV3-1 (or the pseudogene TRBV3-2), with D possibly being TRBD1 (5 bases). Looked up from germline, CDR1 is LGHDT and CDR2 is YNNKEL (reference sequence). Trimming removed 2 bases at V and 6 bases at J, with 13 bases between. The CDR3 contains 14 residues. CDR3 residues: CASSQSSGWPEAFF. In nucleotides, the CDR3 is TGTGCCAGCAGCCAATCATCAGGGTGGCCTGAAGCTTTCTTT.

The chain uses TRBV3-1 (or the pseudogene TRBV3-2) and TRBJ2-5; D may be TRBD2 (6 bases). CDR3 length equals 15 residues. V dropped 3 bases and J dropped 5 bases, with 16 bases sitting between them. Germline-derived CDR1 and CDR2 are LGHDT and YNNKEL (reference sequence). The CDR3 nucleotides read TGTGCCAGCAGCCATTTTGGCGGGGCCTGGGAGACCCAGTACTTC. Protein product: CASSHFGGAWETQYF.

This chain links TRBV19 with TRBJ1-2, with a weak D call TRBD1 (5 bases). CDR3 length equals 14 residues. The germline V gene has CDR1 LNHDA and CDR2 SQIVND (reference sequence). Trimming removed 5 bases at V and 0 bases at J, with 10 bases between. DNA for the CDR3: TGTGCCAGTAGTTTTCAGGGTTCTAACTATGGCTACACCTTC. Protein product: CASSFQGSNYGYTF.

The CDR3 spells CSALSGNTIYF. The CDR3 DNA sequence: TGCAGTGCCCTAAGTGGAAACACCATATATTTT. The gene calls are TRBV20-1 and TRBJ1-3; D gene ambiguous. The CDR3 extends over 11 amino acids. The germline V gene encodes CDR1 DFQATT and CDR2 SNEGSKA (reference sequence). V was pared by 6 bases and J by 3 bases, with 6 bases between.

The chain joins TRBV7-8 to TRBJ2-7, with TRBD1 matching 7 bases. Trimming took 6 bases from V and 3 from J; bases not matched to a gene: 5. Per the germline V gene, CDR1 is SGHVS and CDR2 is FQNEAQ. The CDR3 has 13 amino acids. The CDR3 DNA reads TGTGCCAGCAGTACCGGACAGGTCTACGAGCAGTACTTC. Its protein product is CASSTGQVYEQYF.

V is TRBV13 and J is TRBJ2-7; D gene unclear. Germline CDR1 and CDR2: PRHDT and FYEKMQ (reference sequence). The CDR3 extends over 15 amino acids. Deletions cut 1 base from V and 6 bases from J, with 16 bases between. The CDR3 here is CASSLVTTLMGEQYF. Written as DNA, the CDR3 is TGTGCCAGCAGCTTAGTTACTACTTTGATGGGCGAGCAGTACTTC. Drawing the rest from reference TRBV13 and TRBJ2-7, the complete variable domain is AAGVIQSPRHLIKEKRETATLKCYPIPRHDTVYWYQQGPGQDPQFLISFYEKMQSDKGSIPDRFSAQQFSDYHSELNMSSLELGDSALYFCASSLVTTLMGEQYFGPGTRLTVT.